This TCR beta chain was sequenced in a study of blood T cell repertoires in COVID-19. Study processing details: Estimates of nucleated cell counts were drawn from the amplification of reference gene primers. Sequencing was performed with immunoSEQ multiplex PCR; in TCRdb, only in-frame clones are kept and a portion is missing. The DNA gave D and trimming, while V, J and clone size come from that table. The sample consists of 150,000 to 250,000 clones, 75% to 90% of them appearing once. With 3 bases clipped from V and 16 bases from J, the junction kept 9 bases outside the gene matches. Germline assignment: CDR1 GTSNPN and CDR2 SVGIG (reference sequence). There are 11 residues in the CDR3. Membership in each cohort depended on participant-reported clinical history.

The V call is TRBV30, the J call TRBJ2-1, with 7 bases aligning to TRBD2. This TCR was sampled from a woman under 40 who had recovered from COVID-19. Material for sequencing was PBMCs or T cells enriched from blood (not recorded which). The DNA of the CDR3 is TGTGCCTGGAGACAGAAGCGGGATCCCTTCTTC. Protein sequence: CAWRQKRDPFF.